The 32 T cell receptor beta chains reported below all come from one sample, sequenced in a study of T cells after yellow fever vaccination (dated by TCRdb to about 2019). Receptor amplification or capture employed 5' RACE. Reads for this sample came from an Illumina HiSeq 2500. TCRdb reprocessing: public reads trimmed at Q25 with fastp, clones called with MiXCR, in-frame beta chains kept. Each CDR3 protein gets just one entry, which takes the most common genes and DNA from the rows behind it. Recorded for this sample are hundreds of thousands of distinct CDR3 sequences; 6.2% of them occurred a single time. The ten top clones hold 15% of the sample. Read against the paper, the sample's treatment or condition label means: live attenuated yellow fever vaccine strain. Specimen: PBMCs, collected 5 days after the yellow fever booster vaccination. The origin of the receptors is a young man who received the YFV17D yellow fever vaccine.

This clonotype was counted at least ten times. The rearrangement uses TRBV28 and TRBJ2-7, with TRBD2 identical over 7 bases. J lost 4 bases, V lost 5 bases, and 8 bases had no gene match. The germline gives CDR1 MDHEN, CDR2 SYDVKM. This CDR3 comprises 14 residues. This CDR3 reads CASSPAGIGYEQYF. CDR3 bases: TGTGCCAGCAGTCCAGCGGGAATAGGGTACGAGCAGTACTTC.

This clonotype was seen ten or more times. V gene TRBV27 combines with J gene TRBJ2-2, with a possible D match to TRBD2 (5 bases). Germline lookup yields CDR1 MNHEY and CDR2 SMNVEV (reference sequence). CDR3 length equals 18 residues. Trimming pared 8 bases from V and 4 bases from J, leaving 26 bases between. The DNA for the CDR3 is TGTGCCAGCTATCCAATAGCCTTTTTAGCGATTGGCACCGGGGAGCTGTTTTTT. Its protein product is CASYPIAFLAIGTGELFF.

This clonotype showed up many times. V usage is TRBV19 and J usage is TRBJ2-4, with 8 positions matching TRBD2. CDR1 is LNHDA and CDR2 is SQIVND in the germline V gene (reference sequence). The J segment lost 0 bases and the V segment lost 3 bases, leaving 13 bases of the junction unmatched. This CDR3 is built from 19 residues. CDR3 sequence: CASSISGGPIDIAKNIQYF. Written as DNA, the CDR3 is TGTGCCAGTAGTATCTCGGGAGGGCCGATAGACATAGCCAAAAACATTCAGTACTTC.

This clonotype was picked up many times. This rearrangement joins TRBV20-1 to TRBJ1-1; 7 bases map to TRBD1. The germline CDR1 and CDR2 sequences are DFQATT and SNEGSKA (reference sequence). The CDR3 length is 13 residues. For the CDR3, the DNA is TGCAGCCCTCGGAAAGGACAGGTAATTGAAGCTTTCTTT. It translates to CSPRKGQVIEAFF.

This clonotype was observed at least ten times. The V and J genes are TRBV7-2 and TRBJ2-6; possibly TRBD2 for D (5 bases). V was cut by 3 bases and J by 0 bases, with 15 bases left in between. The germline V gene has CDR1 SGHTA and CDR2 FQGNSA. This CDR3 contains 18 residues. CDR3 sequence reads: CASSLALPGSSGANVLTF. Here the CDR3 DNA reads TGTGCCAGCAGCTTGGCACTCCCGGGGAGCTCTGGGGCCAACGTCCTGACTTTC.

J is TRBJ1-1 and V is TRBV11-2; no clear D. Trimming removed 3 bases from V and 4 bases from J, with 3 bases in between. Germline CDR1 is SGHAT and CDR2 is FQNNGV. This CDR3 comprises 11 residues. CDR3 protein: CASSFATEAFF. In DNA, the CDR3 is TGTGCCAGCAGCTTCGCCACTGAAGCTTTCTTT.

A few counts support this clonotype. In DNA, the CDR3 is TGTGCCAGCAGCCTGAGGTTGCGGGAGGCCCAGCAGTTCTTC. This encodes CASSLRLREAQQFF. The chain links TRBV7-9 to TRBJ2-1, with 8 nucleotides matching TRBD2. CDR1 and CDR2 from the germline V gene are SEHNR and FQNEAQ (reference sequence). This CDR3 region has 14 residues. J gave up 11 bases and V 5 bases, and 11 bases lay outside the gene matches. Full variable domain (missing parts from reference TRBV7-9 and TRBJ2-1): DTGVSQNPRHKITKRGQNVTFRCDPISEHNRLYWYRQTLGQGPEFLTYFQNEAQLEKSRLLSDRFSAERPKGSFSTLEIQRTEQGDSAMYLCASSLRLREAQQFFGPGTRLTVL.

This clonotype was seen only a few times. The gene calls are TRBV5-4 and TRBJ2-5; 7 bases match TRBD2. The CDR3 has 12 amino acids. Germline trimming cut 8 bases from V and 3 bases from J; bases unmatched to any gene: 4. CDR1 is SGHNT, CDR2 YYREEE, per germline (reference sequence). The DNA of the CDR3 is TGTGCCAGTTGGGGGAGGGAAGAGACCCAGTACTTC. This gives the protein CASWGREETQYF.

This clonotype showed up many times. V usage is TRBV3-1 and J usage is TRBJ2-5; D may match TRBD1 or TRBD2 (6 bases each). Germline V CDR1 and CDR2: LGHDT, YNNKEL (reference sequence). Trimming removed 5 bases at V and 4 bases at J, with 20 bases between. The CDR3 is 16 residues long. The CDR3, as DNA: TGTGCCAGCAGCGAGCGGGCAGGACAGCGAGGAGAGACCCAGTACTTC. Protein product: CASSERAGQRGETQYF.

In this sample, this clonotype turned up a few times. The J gene is TRBJ2-1, the V gene TRBV20-1, with 11 bases aligning to TRBD2. The germline CDR1 and CDR2 sequences are DFQATT and SNEGSKA (reference sequence). With 5 bases clipped from V and 4 bases from J, the junction kept 10 bases outside the gene matches. This CDR3 comprises 16 residues. The CDR3 reads CSAPHLAGGLYNEQFF. The CDR3 DNA follows: TGCAGTGCTCCTCATCTAGCGGGAGGACTGTACAATGAGCAGTTCTTC.

This chain uses TRBV19 with TRBJ1-5; D perhaps matches TRBD1 (6 bases). Trimming removed 10 bases at V and 7 bases at J, with 29 bases between. Germline-derived CDR1 and CDR2 are LNHDA and SQIVND (reference sequence). There are 17 residues in the CDR3. This CDR3 is CATGGGRTAIVGQPQHF. The CDR3 DNA reads TGTGCCACAGGAGGGGGACGTACTGCTATTGTCGGCCAGCCCCAGCATTTT. Supplemented by reference TRBV19 and TRBJ1-5, the full variable domain reads DGGITQSPKYLFRKEGQNVTLSCEQNLNHDAMYWYRQDPGQGLRLIYYSQIVNDFQKGDIAEGYSVSREKKESFPLTVTSAQKNPTAFYLCATGGGRTAIVGQPQHFGDGTRLSIL.

The chain recombines TRBV7-2 with TRBJ1-4, with D perhaps matching TRBD1 (5 bases). This CDR3 spans 15 amino acids. Germline CDR1 and CDR2: SGHTA and FQGNSA. The germline V and J ends were trimmed by 4 bases and 7 bases, with 16 bases remaining between them. For the CDR3, the DNA is TGTGCCAGCAGCTCCCGGGGGGGGGATGGTGAAAAACTGTTTTTT. This gives the protein CASSSRGGDGEKLFF. Full variable domain (rest looked up from reference TRBV7-2 and TRBJ1-4): GAGVSQSPSNKVTEKGKDVELRCDPISGHTALYWYRQSLGQGLEFLIYFQGNSAPDKSGLPSDRFSAERTGGSVSTLTIQRTQQEDSAVYLCASSSRGGDGEKLFFGSGTQLSVL.

This clonotype appeared many times. The chain combines TRBV7-7 with TRBJ2-1; 8 bases fit TRBD2. CDR1 and CDR2 from the germline V gene are SSHAT and FNYEAQ (reference sequence). CDR3 length equals 15 residues. The ends lost 1 base at V and 4 bases at J; junction bases unmatched: 3. The CDR3 sequence is CASSLGVAGYNEQFF. In nucleotides, the CDR3 is TGTGCCAGCAGCTTAGGGGTAGCGGGATACAATGAGCAGTTCTTC.

This clonotype turned up a few times. V gene TRBV5-1 combines with J gene TRBJ2-1, with 7 bases fitting TRBD2. This CDR3 region has 15 residues. Looked up from germline, CDR1 is SGHRS and CDR2 is YFSETQ. With 6 bases clipped from V and 5 bases from J, the junction kept 11 bases outside the gene matches. Here the CDR3 reads CASTNQAGTDNEQFF. The CDR3 DNA reads as TGCGCCAGCACCAACCAAGCGGGGACGGACAATGAGCAGTTCTTC. Full variable domain (outside the CDR3, taken from reference TRBV5-1 and TRBJ2-1): KAGVTQTPRYLIKTRGQQVTLSCSPISGHRSVSWYQQTPGQGLQFLFEYFSETQRNKGNFPGRFSGRQFSNSRSEMNVSTLELGDSALYLCASTNQAGTDNEQFFGPGTRLTVL.

This clonotype was counted many times. This chain uses TRBV12-3 or TRBV12-4 with TRBJ2-6; no clear D gene. The CDR3 is 15 residues long. V lost 3 bases and J 0 bases, leaving 6 bases between the germline ends. The CDR3 nucleotides read TGTGCCAGCAGTTTGCTGCCCTCTGGGGCCAACGTCCTGACTTTC. It codes for CASSLLPSGANVLTF.

The V call is TRBV7-2, the J call TRBJ2-7; 7 nucleotides line up with TRBD2. The CDR3 is 15 amino acids. Trimming removed 1 base from V and 0 bases from J; junction bases left unmatched: 3. CDR1 and CDR2 (germline): SGHTA, FQGNSA. The CDR3 bases are TGTGCCAGCAGCTTAGAGGCGGGGGTCTCCTACGAGCAGTACTTC. The encoded protein is CASSLEAGVSYEQYF.

Only a few counts were recorded for this clonotype. The chain combines TRBV20-1 with TRBJ1-1; D remains ambiguous. V was trimmed by 5 bases and J by 2 bases, leaving 15 bases between them. The CDR3 runs to 14 residues. Germline lookup yields CDR1 DFQATT and CDR2 SNEGSKA (reference sequence). The CDR3 here is CSAPPPGKNTEAFF. CDR3 nucleotide sequence: TGCAGTGCTCCTCCCCCCGGGAAAAACACTGAAGCTTTCTTT.

This clonotype turned up a few times. V and J are TRBV5-1 and TRBJ2-3; 8 nucleotides align to TRBD2. The CDR3 consists of 15 residues. The germline V gene encodes CDR1 SGHRS and CDR2 YFSETQ. Trimming removed 3 bases from V and 3 bases from J; junction bases left unmatched: 6. The DNA of the CDR3 is TGCGCCAGCAGCTACGTAGCGGGATTAACAGATACGCAGTATTTT. This translates into CASSYVAGLTDTQYF. The variable domain in full, completed from reference TRBV5-1 and TRBJ2-3, reads KAGVTQTPRYLIKTRGQQVTLSCSPISGHRSVSWYQQTPGQGLQFLFEYFSETQRNKGNFPGRFSGRQFSNSRSEMNVSTLELGDSALYLCASSYVAGLTDTQYFGPGTRLTVL.

In this sample, this clonotype turned up a few times. The V gene is TRBV7-8, the J gene TRBJ1-5, with D hard to call. CDR1 and CDR2 (germline): SGHVS, FQNEAQ. The CDR3 extends over 13 amino acids. V lost 0 bases and J 5 bases, leaving 5 bases between the germline ends. The CDR3 spells CASSLAVDQPQHF. The CDR3 nucleotides read TGTGCCAGCAGCTTAGCTGTGGATCAGCCCCAGCATTTT.

This clonotype was counted at least ten times. V is TRBV12-3 or TRBV12-4 and J is TRBJ2-1, with TRBD2 matching over 7 bases. This CDR3 has 13 amino acids. Germline trimming cut 8 bases from V and 6 bases from J; bases unmatched to any gene: 7. The CDR3 nucleotides are TGTGCCAGCGTGAGAGGCGGGAGCAATGAGCAGTTCTTC. Protein: CASVRGGSNEQFF.

The chain uses TRBV6-2 or TRBV6-3 and TRBJ2-7, with a weak D call TRBD2 (6 bases). The CDR3 is 13 amino acids. Germline V CDR1 and CDR2: MNHEY, SVGEGT. V gave up 6 bases and J gave up 11 bases, with 20 bases separating them. CDR3 protein: CASSQEGLRREYF. In nucleotides, the CDR3 is TGTGCCAGCAGCCAGGAGGGCCTACGGCGCGAGTACTTC.

This clonotype came up many times. The chain couples TRBV12-3 or TRBV12-4 to TRBJ2-7; D unresolved. CDR3 length: 13 amino acids. V was cut by 5 bases and J by 5 bases, with 13 bases left in between. The CDR3 loop reads CASSPSLIHEQYF. The CDR3 nucleotides read TGTGCCAGCAGTCCATCCTTGATACACGAGCAGTACTTC.

This clonotype occurred a few times. CDR3 DNA: TGCAGTGGTCCAAGGCGGGAGACCCAGTACTTC. Translation gives CSGPRRETQYF. The V call is TRBV20-1, the J call TRBJ2-5; D unclear. Germline V gene data show CDR1 as DFQATT and CDR2 as SNEGSKA (reference sequence). The CDR3 covers 11 residues. The V and J ends lost 7 bases and 5 bases respectively, with 11 bases between them.

At least ten counts were recorded for this clonotype. The genes are TRBV7-8 and TRBJ1-5, with D unresolved. This CDR3 region has 14 residues. The V gene's germline CDR1 is SGHVS and CDR2 FQNEAQ. Trimming pared 8 bases from V and 2 bases from J, leaving 13 bases between. For the CDR3, the DNA is TGTGCCAGCGCCTTGGGGAGGGGCAATCAGCCCCAGCATTTT. This sequence encodes CASALGRGNQPQHF. The full variable domain, in which reference TRBV7-8 and TRBJ1-5 provide the parts outside the CDR3, is GAGVSQSPRYKVAKRGQDVALRCDPISGHVSLFWYQQALGQGPEFLTYFQNEAQLDKSGLPSDRFFAERPEGSVSTLKIQRTQQEDSAVYLCASALGRGNQPQHFGDGTRLSIL.

The sample holds a few counts of this clonotype. This rearrangement joins TRBV24-1 to TRBJ2-7; TRBD1 matches at 9 bases. The CDR3 sequence is 16 residues long. V lost 4 bases and J lost 2; bases outside the gene matches: 8. The V gene's germline CDR1 is KGHDR and CDR2 SFDVKD. The CDR3 DNA follows: TGTGCCACCAGTGAAAACTCCGGGACAGGGACCTACGAGCAGTACTTC. Encoded protein: CATSENSGTGTYEQYF.

The chain is built from TRBV7-9 and TRBJ2-5, with D possibly being TRBD2 (5 bases). V dropped 5 bases and J dropped 5 bases, with 12 bases sitting between them. The CDR3 covers 13 residues. Germline CDR1 reads SEHNR; CDR2 reads FQNEAQ (reference sequence). The CDR3 coding sequence is TGTGCCAGCAGCGACAAACGAGGGGAGACCCAGTACTTC. It codes for CASSDKRGETQYF.

In this sample, this clonotype turned up a few times. The chain is built from TRBV20-1 and TRBJ2-1; perhaps D is TRBD1 or TRBD2 (5 bases each). Trimming shortened V by 1 base and J by 6 bases, and 7 bases separated the two germline ends. The CDR3 loop spans 12 amino acids. The germline V gene has CDR1 DFQATT and CDR2 SNEGSKA (reference sequence). CDR3 sequence (DNA): TGCAGTGCTAGAGGGGACCCCAATGAGCAGTTCTTC. Its protein product is CSARGDPNEQFF.

V usage is TRBV20-1 and J usage is TRBJ2-5, with D perhaps assigned TRBD1 or TRBD2 (7 bases each). Germline CDR1 reads DFQATT; CDR2 reads SNEGSKA (reference sequence). V lost 5 bases, J lost 7 bases, and 17 bases lay in between. The CDR3 consists of 13 residues. For the CDR3, the DNA is TGCAGTGCTGCCCCGACAGGGAGGGGGACCCAGTACTTC. Translation: CSAAPTGRGTQYF.

Ten or more counts support this clonotype. The chain joins TRBV6-5 to TRBJ1-1; D gene ambiguous. V lost 6 bases and J lost 1, with 6 bases in between. The CDR3 extends over 12 amino acids. The germline gives CDR1 MNHEY, CDR2 SVGAGI. The CDR3 region is CASRPGNTEAFF. DNA for the CDR3: TGTGCCAGCAGGCCAGGGAACACTGAAGCTTTCTTT.

Many counts were recorded for this clonotype. This chain connects TRBV24-1 to TRBJ2-3; 8 nucleotides line up with TRBD2. V gave up 5 bases and J gave up 0 bases; unmatched junction bases: 6. Germline CDR1 reads KGHDR; CDR2 reads SFDVKD. The CDR3 has 16 amino acids. The CDR3 sequence is CATSGSTSVSTDTQYF. The CDR3 DNA is TGTGCCACCAGTGGTTCGACTAGCGTTAGCACAGATACGCAGTATTTT.

The chain employs TRBV9 and TRBJ2-5; TRBD2 might be the D (6 bases). Germline V CDR1 and CDR2: SGDLS, YYNGEE. The CDR3 is 16 amino acids. Between the trimmed V and J ends, which lost 0 bases and 7 bases, there was a span of 19 bases. The CDR3 bases are TGTGCCAGCAGCGTAGACCCCGGGACGCAGGAGGGGACCCAGTACTTC. Protein sequence: CASSVDPGTQEGTQYF.

The chain is built from TRBV7-8 and TRBJ1-5; no definite D call. Germline CDR1 SGHVS, CDR2 FQNEAQ. This CDR3 has 15 amino acids. Trimming left V 0 bases short and J 3 bases short, with 9 bases between. Written as DNA, the CDR3 is TGTGCCAGCAGCTTAGCCAGCGAAATCAATCAGCCCCAGCATTTT. Translation gives CASSLASEINQPQHF.